The 24 T cell receptor beta chains below were found in one sample sequenced in a study of control samples from healthy donors and cancer patients. The repertoire was sequenced with immunoSEQ multiplex PCR; TCRdb's copy has only in-frame clones and lacks some. The data show roughly 98,000 clones, 82% seen once. The sample was blood. Receptors originate from a woman aged 55-70 years in good health.

The chain has TRBV9 and TRBJ2-2, with TRBD2 matching 7 bases. V shed 2 bases and J 0 bases; nucleotides not matched to a gene: 4. Per the germline V gene, CDR1 is SGDLS and CDR2 is YYNGEE. The CDR3 is made up of 16 amino acids. This CDR3 is CASSVQGLTNTGELFF. As DNA, the CDR3 is TGTGCCAGCAGCGTGCAGGGACTAACGAACACCGGGGAGCTGTTTTTT.

The chain is built from TRBV5-1 and TRBJ2-7; TRBD1 matches 8 bases. The junction had 5 bases not matched to a gene; V was cut back by 0 bases and J by 3 bases. The CDR3 is made up of 15 amino acids. CDR1 is SGHRS, CDR2 YFSETQ, per germline. The DNA of the CDR3 is TGCGCCAGCAGCTTGGAGGGACAGGAAATCTACGAGCAGTACTTC. Residues: CASSLEGQEIYEQYF.

The V call is TRBV6-5, the J call TRBJ1-5; 8 bases match TRBD1. The V gene's germline CDR1 is MNHEY and CDR2 SVGAGI. The CDR3 contains 14 residues. Trimming at V came to 6 bases and at J to 3 bases, leaving 4 bases not matched to a gene. CDR3 loop: CASRGQGNNQPQHF. CDR3 in DNA: TGTGCCAGCAGAGGACAGGGAAACAATCAGCCCCAGCATTTT.

This clone was observed once. The CDR3 nucleotides read TGTGCCAGCAGCATACTACTAGCGGGGGGGGTCTCCTACGAGCAGTACTTC. It specifies CASSILLAGGVSYEQYF. This chain uses TRBV5-8 with TRBJ2-7, with 13 bases lining up with TRBD2. Germline CDR1 SGHTS, CDR2 YDEGEE. The J segment lost 0 bases and the V segment lost 4 bases, leaving 7 bases of the junction unmatched. The CDR3 sequence is 17 residues long.

The DNA for the CDR3 is TGTGCCAGCAGTCCCCGACAGGGACTCTCTGGAAACACCATATATTTT. The encoded protein is CASSPRQGLSGNTIYF. This chain joins TRBV27 and TRBJ1-3; 7 bases are a match to TRBD1. This CDR3 comprises 16 residues. J lost 0 bases, V lost 5 bases, and 7 bases had no gene match. Germline V gene lookup returns CDR1 MNHEY and CDR2 SMNVEV (reference sequence).

This rearrangement joins TRBV6-6 to TRBJ1-1; 8 bases line up with TRBD1. Unmatched junction bases numbered 7, after V lost 7 bases and J lost 6 bases. This CDR3 has 13 residues. CDR1 is MNHNY, CDR2 SVGAGI, per germline (reference sequence). The CDR3 reads CASKNRGEAEAFF. CDR3 sequence (DNA): TGTGCCAGCAAGAACAGGGGGGAGGCTGAAGCTTTCTTT.

The rearrangement joins TRBV4-1 to TRBJ2-1, with a weak D call TRBD1 (6 bases). Trimming cost V 5 bases and J 1 base, with 12 bases left between them. CDR1 is MGHRA and CDR2 is YSYEKL in the germline V gene. This CDR3 is 15 amino acids long. Here the CDR3 reads CASSNRVLSYNEQFF. The DNA of the CDR3 is TGCGCCAGCAGCAACAGGGTGTTGTCCTACAATGAGCAGTTCTTC.

This chain uses TRBV6-5 with TRBJ1-1, with no clear D. Germline CDR1 and CDR2: MNHEY and SVGAGI. The CDR3 is 12 residues long. V was pared by 2 bases and J by 7 bases, with 8 bases between. The CDR3: CASSYRIDEAFF. CDR3 nucleotides: TGTGCCAGCAGTTACAGGATAGATGAAGCTTTCTTT.

J is TRBJ2-5 and V is TRBV5-5; 7 bases are a match to TRBD1. The CDR3 totals 17 residues. CDR1 is SGHKS and CDR2 is YYEKEE in the germline V gene (reference sequence). With V trimmed by 3 bases and J by 4 bases, 15 bases remained unmatched. CDR3 protein: CASSSRPPTGLGETQYF. For the CDR3, the DNA is TGTGCCAGCAGCTCCCGCCCTCCGACAGGGCTGGGAGAGACCCAGTACTTC.

Comment on this clone: The same CDR3 also results from other DNA sequences found in this sample. The V and J genes are TRBV18 and TRBJ1-3; D remains ambiguous. This CDR3 region has 13 residues. V gave up 3 bases and J gave up 1 base, with 4 bases separating them. CDR1 is KGHSH and CDR2 is LQKENI in the germline V gene. The CDR3 here is CASSPGSGNTIYF. CDR3 DNA sequence: TGTGCCAGCTCACCTGGTTCTGGAAACACCATATATTTT.

The V call is TRBV7-9, the J call TRBJ2-1; 10 nucleotides match TRBD2. Germline assignment: CDR1 SEHNR and CDR2 FQNEAQ (reference sequence). The CDR3 length is 15 residues. The trim removed 3 bases at V and 10 bases at J, leaving 9 bases unmatched. The CDR3 here is CASSFSGRASKEQFF. The CDR3 DNA sequence: TGTGCCAGCAGCTTCAGCGGGAGGGCCTCGAAGGAGCAGTTCTTC.

V is TRBV27 and J is TRBJ2-7; D might be TRBD1 (5 bases). CDR3 length: 13 amino acids. CDR1 and CDR2 (germline): MNHEY, SMNVEV (reference sequence). The V and J ends lost 5 bases and 3 bases respectively, with 11 bases between them. CDR3 bases: TGTGCCAGCAGTAAAAAGGACATCTACGAGCAGTACTTC. As protein: CASSKKDIYEQYF.

This clone appeared a single time. The gene calls are TRBV10-3 and TRBJ1-1, with TRBD1 as a possible D gene (5 bases). Trimming took 6 bases from V and 1 from J, leaving 12 bases between them. The CDR3 extends over 14 amino acids. Per the germline V gene, CDR1 is ENHRY and CDR2 is SYGVKD. CDR3 nucleotides: TGTGCCATCAGCCTAGACAGTTCGAACACTGAAGCTTTCTTT. Its protein is CAISLDSSNTEAFF.

The chain joins TRBV12-3 or TRBV12-4 to TRBJ1-3; D not certain. With 5 bases removed from V and 4 bases from J, the gap between germline ends came to 9 bases. The CDR3 covers 13 residues. The CDR3 DNA is TGTGCCAGCAGTCTAGGACTGGGAAACACCATATATTTT. Translating gives CASSLGLGNTIYF.

The chain combines TRBV20-1 with TRBJ1-1, with a weak D call TRBD1 (5 bases). The ends were cut back, 6 bases at V and 12 bases at J, with 14 bases in the middle. CDR3 size: 10 residues. Germline lookup yields CDR1 DFQATT and CDR2 SNEGSKA (reference sequence). CDR3 sequence reads: CSATTGGSFF. The CDR3, as DNA: TGCAGTGCGACAACTGGGGGATCTTTCTTT.

The chain couples TRBV7-9 to TRBJ2-7; D is possibly TRBD1 or TRBD2 (5 bases each). CDR3 length: 14 residues. V lost 4 bases, J lost 5 bases, and 15 bases lay in between. Germline assignment: CDR1 SEHNR and CDR2 FQNEAQ (reference sequence). The CDR3 sequence is CASSSGTGHDEQYF. CDR3 coding DNA: TGTGCCAGCAGCTCCGGGACCGGGCACGACGAGCAGTACTTC.

This chain uses TRBV5-4 with TRBJ1-3; D is unclear. Trimming shortened V by 0 bases and J by 1 base, and 8 bases separated the two germline ends. The CDR3 has 15 residues. Germline lookup yields CDR1 SGHNT and CDR2 YYREEE (reference sequence). CDR3: CASSLEGASGNTIYF. CDR3 coding DNA: TGTGCCAGCAGCTTGGAAGGTGCGTCTGGAAACACCATATATTTT. Filled out from reference TRBV5-4 and TRBJ1-3, the complete variable domain reads ETGVTQSPTHLIKTRGQQVTLRCSSQSGHNTVSWYQQALGQGPQFIFQYYREEENGRGNFPPRFSGLQFPNYSSELNVNALELDDSALYLCASSLEGASGNTIYFGEGSWLTVV.

V and J are TRBV29-1 and TRBJ1-2; no definite D call. From germline, CDR1 is SQVTM and CDR2 ANQGSEA. This CDR3 is 13 amino acids long. V lost 2 bases and J 7 bases, leaving 14 bases between the germline ends. CDR3 in amino acids: CSVESSRGSGYTF. In DNA, the CDR3 is TGCAGCGTTGAAAGCTCTCGAGGGAGTGGCTACACCTTC.

This chain connects TRBV4-3 to TRBJ2-2; no reliable D call. There are 16 residues in the CDR3. In germline, CDR1 is LGHNA, CDR2 YSLEER. Trimming took 0 bases from V and 1 from J, leaving 9 bases between them. The DNA of the CDR3 is TGCGCCAGCAGCCAAGAGCTGGGCTTGAACACCGGGGAGCTGTTTTTT. Translating gives CASSQELGLNTGELFF.

This chain links TRBV20-1 with TRBJ2-5, with no clear D. This CDR3 spans 10 amino acids. The germline V and J ends were trimmed by 3 bases and 5 bases, with 4 bases remaining between them. CDR1 and CDR2 (germline): DFQATT, SNEGSKA (reference sequence). The CDR3 sequence is CSARGETQYF. The CDR3 nucleotides are TGCAGTGCTAGGGGGGAGACCCAGTACTTC.

This clone was seen only a few times. V usage is TRBV11-3 and J usage is TRBJ2-5; tentative D call: TRBD1 (5 bases). Between the trimmed V and J ends, which lost 5 bases and 4 bases, there was a span of 8 bases. CDR1 is SGHNT and CDR2 is YENEEA in the germline V gene. There are 12 residues in the CDR3. CDR3 DNA: TGTGCCAGCAGCGTAGGGGCAGAGACCCAGTACTTC. It translates to CASSVGAETQYF.

V is TRBV5-5 and J is TRBJ1-1; D ambiguous. The CDR3 consists of 13 residues. Germline V gene sequence: CDR1 SGHKS, CDR2 YYEKEE (reference sequence). V was pared by 0 bases and J by 3 bases, with 6 bases between. The CDR3 reads CASSLASDTEAFF. CDR3 DNA sequence: TGTGCCAGCAGCTTGGCCTCAGACACTGAAGCTTTCTTT.

The gene calls are TRBV12-3 or TRBV12-4 and TRBJ1-3, with D unclear. V was trimmed by 7 bases and J by 0 bases, leaving 4 bases between them. The CDR3 consists of 12 residues. The CDR3 sequence: CASTRSGNTIYF. The CDR3 region has the DNA TGTGCCAGCACCCGCTCTGGAAACACCATATATTTT.

CDR3 nucleotide sequence: TGTGCCAGCAGCCAAGCATCACGGGGGGGCACCGGGGAGCTGTTTTTT. Translation: CASSQASRGGTGELFF. J is TRBJ2-2 and V is TRBV3-1 (or the pseudogene TRBV3-2); TRBD2 matches 8 bases. The CDR3 has 16 amino acids. V was pared by 1 base and J by 4 bases, with 5 bases of the junction left unmatched. From germline, CDR1 is LGHDT and CDR2 YNNKEL (reference sequence).